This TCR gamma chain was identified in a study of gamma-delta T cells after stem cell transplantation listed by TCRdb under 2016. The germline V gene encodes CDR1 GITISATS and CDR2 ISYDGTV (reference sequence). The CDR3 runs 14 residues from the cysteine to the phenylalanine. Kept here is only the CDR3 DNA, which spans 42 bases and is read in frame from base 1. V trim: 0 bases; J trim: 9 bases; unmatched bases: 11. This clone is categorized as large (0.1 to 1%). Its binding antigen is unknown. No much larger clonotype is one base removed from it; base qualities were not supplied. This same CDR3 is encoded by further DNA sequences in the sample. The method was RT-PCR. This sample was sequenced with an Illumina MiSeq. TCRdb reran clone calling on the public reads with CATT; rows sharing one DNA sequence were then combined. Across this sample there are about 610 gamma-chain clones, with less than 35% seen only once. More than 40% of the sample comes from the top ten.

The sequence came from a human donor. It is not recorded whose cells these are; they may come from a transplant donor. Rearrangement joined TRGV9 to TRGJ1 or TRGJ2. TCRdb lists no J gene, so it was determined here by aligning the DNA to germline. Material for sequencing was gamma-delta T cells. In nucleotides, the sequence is TGTGCCTTGTGGGAGGTGACGGCCGTGCGTAAGAAACTCTTT. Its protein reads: CALWEVTAVRKKLF.